This T cell receptor beta chain was sequenced for a study of CD8+ T cells in alopecia areata. Treatment specified: oral pan-JAK inhibitor, 5-10 mg twice daily. After isolation, RNA underwent reverse transcription to generate cDNA as the sequencing template. Clones were read by immunoSEQ multiplex PCR, and TCRdb kept only the in-frame ones, dropping some. The top ten clones hold approximately 0.63% of a sample with about 190,000 clones, roughly three fifths of them seen once. The V end lost 2 bases, the J end lost 3 bases, and 11 bases lay between the germline ends. The CDR3 loop spans 15 amino acids. Germline V CDR1 and CDR2: SGHTA, FQGNSA.

This receptor was identified in a human donor with alopecia areata. The V call is TRBV7-2, the J call TRBJ1-5; D is uncertain. Here the sequenced sample was CD4+ T cells sorted from blood, taken at week 4, from a patient treated with tofacitinib. CDR3 in amino acids: CASSLFVDPNQPQHF. CDR3 coding DNA: TGTGCCAGCAGCTTATTCGTGGACCCCAATCAGCCCCAGCATTTT. The full variable domain, in which reference TRBV7-2 and TRBJ1-5 provide the parts outside the CDR3, is GAGVSQSPSNKVTEKGKDVELRCDPISGHTALYWYRQSLGQGLEFLIYFQGNSAPDKSGLPSDRFSAERTGGSVSTLTIQRTQQEDSAVYLCASSLFVDPNQPQHFGDGTRLSIL.